Each of the 19 T cell receptor beta chains below was sequenced from the same sample in a study of shared clonotypes between healthy human individuals. Sequencing was performed with immunoSEQ multiplex PCR; in TCRdb, only in-frame clones are kept and a portion is missing. In the table there are fewer than 3 million clones, around 90% of which are singletons. Source material: naive CD4+ T cells from PBMCs. The subset: CD45RA+ positively selected. These receptors were obtained from a man younger than 35 in good health. Some clones in this sample may be carry-over from other donors' samples.

This clone is a singleton in its sample. This chain links TRBV6-5 with TRBJ1-1; tentatively, D is TRBD1 (5 bases). The CDR3 is made up of 13 amino acids. Germline V gene lookup returns CDR1 MNHEY and CDR2 SVGAGI. V was clipped by 8 bases and J by 0 bases, with 10 bases between them. CDR3 DNA sequence: TGTGCCAGCCTCAGGGAGATGAACACTGAAGCTTTCTTT. It is translated as CASLREMNTEAFF.

The J gene is TRBJ2-3, the V gene TRBV28; a weak D match, TRBD2 (7 bases). Trimming removed 8 bases at V and 0 bases at J, with 15 bases between. The CDR3 contains 15 residues. Germline V gene data show CDR1 as MDHEN and CDR2 as SYDVKM. This CDR3 reads CASSGGGVSTDTQYF. The CDR3 nucleotides are TGTGCCAGCTCGGGGGGCGGGGTAAGCACAGATACGCAGTATTTT.

The rearrangement joins TRBV6-1 to TRBJ1-2; 7 bases align to TRBD1. The CDR3 contains 13 residues. The V gene's germline CDR1 is MNHNS and CDR2 SASEGT. The V segment lost 4 bases and the J segment 8 bases; nucleotides outside the gene matches: 7. The CDR3 bases are TGTGCCAGCAGTGGAATCCAGGGGGAGGGCTACACCTTC. It encodes CASSGIQGEGYTF.

The chain employs TRBV6-5 and TRBJ1-1, with 7 bases aligning to TRBD1. The CDR3 runs to 15 residues. With V trimmed by 5 bases and J by 4 bases, 10 bases remained unmatched. The V gene's germline CDR1 is MNHEY and CDR2 SVGAGI. CDR3: CASSTTDRASTEAFF. CDR3 coding DNA: TGTGCCAGCAGTACGACCGACAGGGCTTCCACTGAAGCTTTCTTT.

V gene TRBV30 combines with J gene TRBJ1-1, with D tentatively TRBD1 (5 bases). Germline V CDR1 and CDR2: GTSNPN, SVGIG (reference sequence). The CDR3 has 13 amino acids. The ends were cut back, 0 bases at V and 4 bases at J, with 9 bases in the middle. CDR3 nucleotide sequence: TGTGCCTGGAGTGTCTGGGGCGGCACTGAAGCTTTCTTT. Translation: CAWSVWGGTEAFF. The variable domain in full, with the rest retrieved from reference TRBV30 and TRBJ1-1, is SQTIHQWPATLVQPVGSPLSLECTVEGTSNPNLYWYRQAAGRGLQLLFYSVGIGQISSEVPQNLSASRPQDRQFILSSKKLLLSDSGFYLCAWSVWGGTEAFFGQGTRLTVV.

The rearrangement uses TRBV6-1 and TRBJ2-7; 7 bases align to TRBD2. Germline values: CDR1 MNHNS, CDR2 SASEGT. V lost 7 bases, J lost 3 bases, and 0 bases stayed unmatched. The CDR3 totals 11 residues. CDR3 sequence: CASTGGYEQYF. CDR3 nucleotides: TGTGCCAGCACGGGGGGCTACGAGCAGTACTTC.

The V gene is TRBV5-1, the J gene TRBJ1-1, with D perhaps matching TRBD1 (5 bases). V shed 0 bases and J shed 4 bases, with 13 bases lying between them. The CDR3 is 15 residues long. CDR1 SGHRS and CDR2 YFSETQ come from the germline V gene. The CDR3 DNA sequence: TGCGCCAGCAGCTTGGGTGGAGGGGAGGCCACTGAAGCTTTCTTT. Protein product: CASSLGGGEATEAFF. Combining the CDR3 with reference TRBV5-1 and TRBJ1-1 gives the whole variable domain KAGVTQTPRYLIKTRGQQVTLSCSPISGHRSVSWYQQTPGQGLQFLFEYFSETQRNKGNFPGRFSGRQFSNSRSEMNVSTLELGDSALYLCASSLGGGEATEAFFGQGTRLTVV.

The rearrangement joins TRBV9 to TRBJ1-2, with 9 positions matching TRBD1. Per the germline V gene, CDR1 is SGDLS and CDR2 is YYNGEE. J gave up 2 bases and V 4 bases, and 3 bases lay outside the gene matches. The CDR3 consists of 14 residues. CDR3: CASSFGTGNYGYTF. CDR3 nucleotide sequence: TGTGCCAGCAGCTTTGGGACAGGGAACTATGGCTACACCTTC.

The chain uses TRBV5-4 and TRBJ2-1; TRBD2 matches 10 bases. The CDR3 has 16 residues. Per germline, CDR1 SGHNT and CDR2 YYREEE (reference sequence). Trimming cost V 4 bases and J 2 bases; bases outside gene matches: 6. The CDR3 region is CASSPHGLAAYNEQFF. CDR3 coding DNA: TGTGCCAGCAGCCCTCACGGACTAGCGGCCTACAATGAGCAGTTCTTC.

V is TRBV28 and J is TRBJ1-5; no clear D gene. The CDR3 covers 15 residues. CDR1 MDHEN and CDR2 SYDVKM come from the germline V gene. V was shortened by 4 bases and J by 2 bases, with 12 bases between the two germline ends. The CDR3 loop is CASSSPQEGNQPQHF. The CDR3 DNA sequence: TGTGCCAGCAGTTCCCCTCAAGAGGGCAATCAGCCCCAGCATTTT.

This clone was detected once. The chain carries TRBV19 and TRBJ2-3; TRBD2 matches at 9 bases. Germline CDR1 LNHDA, CDR2 SQIVND (reference sequence). The J segment lost 5 bases and the V segment lost 1 base, leaving 4 bases of the junction unmatched. This CDR3 is 15 amino acids long. The CDR3 reads CASSIVGAGGDTQYF. CDR3 sequence (DNA): TGTGCCAGTAGTATAGTAGGAGCGGGAGGAGATACGCAGTATTTT.

The chain uses TRBV2 and TRBJ1-4, with TRBD1 as a possible D gene (6 bases). Germline V lookup: CDR1 SNHLY, CDR2 FYNNEI. The CDR3 consists of 14 residues. Trimming cost V 6 bases and J 5 bases, with 13 bases left between them. The CDR3 loop is CASRVGQLNEKLFF. CDR3 DNA sequence: TGTGCCAGCAGAGTCGGACAGTTAAATGAAAAACTGTTTTTT. The full variable domain, completed using reference TRBV2 and TRBJ1-4, is EPEVTQTPSHQVTQMGQEVILRCVPISNHLYFYWYRQILGQKVEFLVSFYNNEISEKSEIFDDQFSVERPDGSNFTLKIRSTKLEDSAMYFCASRVGQLNEKLFFGSGTQLSVL.

The chain uses TRBV28 and TRBJ1-3; D not certain. Trimming took off 4 bases at V and 1 base at J, with 8 bases between the two ends. The germline CDR1 and CDR2 sequences are MDHEN and SYDVKM. The CDR3 length is 14 residues. The CDR3 DNA reads TGTGCCAGCAGTTCCCCCCCATCTGGAAACACCATATATTTT. It yields the protein CASSSPPSGNTIYF.

This chain joins TRBV27 and TRBJ1-4; a possible D gene is TRBD1 (6 bases). Germline V gene sequence: CDR1 MNHEY, CDR2 SMNVEV (reference sequence). The CDR3 consists of 16 residues. Trimming removed 0 bases from V and 8 bases from J, with 16 bases in between. As DNA, the CDR3 is TGTGCCAGCAGTTTATCCAGAAAGGGGGACCGAGAAAAACTGTTTTTT. Protein product: CASSLSRKGDREKLFF.

V and J are TRBV6-1 and TRBJ2-3; TRBD2 might be the D (6 bases). The CDR3 is 15 residues long. Germline lookup yields CDR1 MNHNS and CDR2 SASEGT. Trimming removed 5 bases at V and 2 bases at J, with 14 bases between. This chain's CDR3 is CASSPRGWDTDTQYF. The DNA for the CDR3 is TGTGCCAGCAGTCCCCGGGGGTGGGACACAGATACGCAGTATTTT.

This clone was seen just once. This sequence joins TRBV7-2 and TRBJ1-2; tentatively, D is TRBD1 (6 bases). V lost 8 bases and J 5 bases, leaving 30 bases between the germline ends. Germline V gene lookup returns CDR1 SGHTA and CDR2 FQGNSA. The CDR3 covers 18 residues. The CDR3 DNA is TGTGCCAGCCGCCCCCTCCGCTTTCCAGGAGAGGGGGGATATGGCTACACCTTC. Encoded protein: CASRPLRFPGEGGYGYTF.

CDR3 sequence: CASSFLRTGVTEAFF. The CDR3 DNA is TGTGCCAGCAGTTTCCTTAGGACAGGGGTTACTGAAGCTTTCTTT. This chain connects TRBV27 to TRBJ1-1; 9 bases line up with TRBD1. Germline values: CDR1 MNHEY, CDR2 SMNVEV (reference sequence). Trimming cost V 3 bases and J 5 bases; bases outside gene matches: 7. The CDR3 covers 15 residues.

CDR3: CASGLGTGSQETQYF. DNA of the CDR3: TGTGCTAGTGGTTTGGGGACAGGGAGTCAAGAGACCCAGTACTTC. The genes are TRBV12-5 and TRBJ2-5, with 8 nucleotides matching TRBD1. Germline-derived CDR1 and CDR2 are LGHNT and FRNRAP. This CDR3 region has 15 residues. V was pared by 1 base and J by 2 bases, with 3 bases of the junction left unmatched.

The rearrangement links TRBV5-1 to TRBJ2-2, with TRBD2 identical over 9 bases. Germline V gene sequence: CDR1 SGHRS, CDR2 YFSETQ. The trim removed 3 bases at V and 5 bases at J, leaving 5 bases unmatched. The CDR3 covers 15 residues. The CDR3 loop reads CASSYSGRGTGELFF. The CDR3 DNA sequence: TGCGCCAGCAGCTATAGCGGGAGAGGGACCGGGGAGCTGTTTTTT.